The 32 T cell receptor beta chains given below trace back to one sample, sequenced in a study of T cell responses to AZD1222 COVID-19 vaccine. Sequencing used immunoSEQ multiplex PCR; TCRdb keeps in-frame clones, though not all of them. Among some 95,000 clones, around nine tenths were seen once, and the ten largest hold around 10%. The specimen was peripheral blood, collected 28 days after the second AZD1222 dose. Receptor source: an adult who received the AZD1222 COVID-19 vaccine.

Here the CDR3 reads CASSEPLHQPQHF. CDR3 DNA: TGTGCCAGCAGTGAACCCCTGCATCAGCCCCAGCATTTT. The chain is built from TRBV6-1 and TRBJ1-5; D gene unclear. Trimming took off 2 bases at V and 5 bases at J, with 7 bases between the two ends. The CDR3 extends over 13 amino acids. CDR1 and CDR2 from the germline V gene are MNHNS and SASEGT.

The chain links TRBV28 to TRBJ2-7; maybe TRBD2 (6 bases). The CDR3 totals 16 residues. From germline, CDR1 is MDHEN and CDR2 SYDVKM. Trimming pared 3 bases from V and 9 bases from J, leaving 24 bases between. DNA of the CDR3: TGTGCCAGCAGTTTTTCATTGGCGGGAAGGGCTTTAGGGCAGTACTTC. Translating gives CASSFSLAGRALGQYF.

A word on this clone: A read error is likely, as this CDR3 ends without the conserved phenylalanine or tryptophan. The DNA is omitted, as the CDR3 cannot be located on it reliably, and the CDR3 follows TCRdb's listing. The chain joins TRBV7-2 to TRBJ1-4; the table names TRBD1, a call not compared with the DNA. The CDR3 totals 13 residues, both ends included. Looked up from germline, CDR1 is SGHTA and CDR2 is FQGNSA. The CDR3 loop reads CASSLAGEWTGAG.

The CDR3 nucleotides are TGTGCCTGCTCCTGGGGAGGCACTGAAGCTTTCTTT. This gives the protein CACSWGGTEAFF. The chain joins TRBV28 to TRBJ1-1; no clear D gene. Germline CDR1 and CDR2: MDHEN and SYDVKM. With 11 bases removed from V and 4 bases from J, the gap between germline ends came to 14 bases. The CDR3 is made up of 12 amino acids.

This clone has just one count. The rearrangement links TRBV29-1 to TRBJ1-1, with a tentative D call TRBD1 (6 bases). The CDR3 has 15 amino acids. Germline loops: CDR1 SQVTM, CDR2 ANQGSEA. The V end was cut by 8 bases, the J end by 4 bases, with 23 bases between. The CDR3 nucleotides are TGCAGCTCCTATTCCCAGGGGAGGGTGGGCACTGAAGCTTTCTTT. It translates to CSSYSQGRVGTEAFF.

In DNA form, the CDR3 reads TGTGCCAGCATGGACAGGGGAGGAAGGGGGGAGCAGTACTTC. It specifies CASMDRGGRGEQYF. V is TRBV2 and J is TRBJ2-7; TRBD1 matches 9 bases. Losses at the gene ends were 7 bases for V and 7 bases for J; bases not matched to a gene: 11. CDR1 SNHLY and CDR2 FYNNEI come from the germline V gene. This CDR3 contains 14 residues.

The chain uses TRBV9 and TRBJ1-2, with 9 nucleotides matching TRBD1. Germline V gene lookup returns CDR1 SGDLS and CDR2 YYNGEE. The CDR3 loop spans 15 amino acids. Trimming cost V 0 bases and J 4 bases; bases outside gene matches: 4. Here the CDR3 DNA reads TGTGCCAGCAGCGTAGGGGACAGGGCTCTCTATGGCTACACCTTC. This translates into CASSVGDRALYGYTF.

This clone was picked up a small number of times. This sequence joins TRBV28 and TRBJ1-3; D unresolved. The CDR3 covers 11 residues. V was pared by 4 bases and J by 12 bases, with 10 bases between. In germline, CDR1 is MDHEN, CDR2 SYDVKM. Here the CDR3 DNA reads TGTGCCAGCAGTTCGACCAGCCACATATATTTT. Translating it yields CASSSTSHIYF. The variable domain in full, with the rest retrieved from reference TRBV28 and TRBJ1-3, is DVKVTQSSRYLVKRTGEKVFLECVQDMDHENMFWYRQDPGLGLRLIYFSYDVKMKEKGDIPEGYSVSREKKERFSLILESASTNQTSMYLCASSSTSHIYFGEGSWLTVV.

This clone has a handful of counts. The chain employs TRBV6-4 and TRBJ2-2, with D unclear. Trimming shortened V by 2 bases and J by 5 bases, and 9 bases separated the two germline ends. The length of the CDR3 is 14 residues. CDR1 and CDR2 from the germline V gene are MRHNA and SNTAGT. In DNA form, the CDR3 reads TGTGCCAGCAGTGACCGGCCCGCTACCGGGGAGCTGTTTTTT. Protein: CASSDRPATGELFF.

This chain connects TRBV7-8 to TRBJ2-7; D unresolved. The CDR3 runs 14 residues. Germline V gene sequence: CDR1 SGHVS, CDR2 FQNEAQ. The V end lost 5 bases, the J end lost 3 bases, and 14 bases lay between the germline ends. The CDR3 sequence is CASSVSGLHYEQYF. The CDR3 region has the DNA TGTGCCAGCAGCGTCTCGGGCCTCCACTACGAGCAGTACTTC.

The V call is TRBV30, the J call TRBJ2-3; D is possibly TRBD1 (6 bases). CDR1 GTSNPN and CDR2 SVGIG come from the germline V gene (reference sequence). CDR3 length: 12 amino acids. V was clipped by 7 bases and J by 6 bases, with 14 bases between them. DNA of the CDR3: TGTGCCTCCACAGGGTCTGGCGATACGCAGTATTTT. It yields the protein CASTGSGDTQYF.

This sequence joins TRBV25-1 and TRBJ1-3; D may be TRBD1 (5 bases). The germline CDR1 and CDR2 sequences are MGHDK and SYGVNS. There are 14 residues in the CDR3. Deletions cut 5 bases from V and 0 bases from J, with 8 bases between. The CDR3 DNA reads as TGTGCCAGCAGTAGAGGACACTCTGGAAACACCATATATTTT. As protein: CASSRGHSGNTIYF.

The chain carries TRBV6-5 and TRBJ1-5; weak D call: TRBD1 (5 bases). V was trimmed by 11 bases and J by 1 base, leaving 18 bases between them. The CDR3 has 15 amino acids. Per germline, CDR1 MNHEY and CDR2 SVGAGI. The DNA of the CDR3 is TGTGCCGCATCCCGGGCGGGGGGAAGCAATCAGCCCCAGCATTTT. Its protein product is CAASRAGGSNQPQHF.

The rearrangement links TRBV11-2 to TRBJ1-1, with D unresolved. Germline CDR1 is SGHAT and CDR2 is FQNNGV. V was cut by 2 bases and J by 7 bases, with 14 bases left in between. This CDR3 comprises 14 residues. The CDR3 DNA sequence: TGTGCCAGCAGCTTAATCGAGGGTAGGGTTGAAGCTTTCTTT. Translating it yields CASSLIEGRVEAFF.

A note on this clone: One end of the junction fails to match germline, which may point to a read error. The chain links TRBV4-2 to TRBJ2-1, with D uncertain. This CDR3 spans 12 amino acids. Germline CDR1 reads LGHNA; CDR2 reads YNFKEQ. CDR3 in amino acids: CASSQRENAQFF. CDR3 DNA: TGTGCCAGCAGCCAAAGAGAGAATGCGCAGTTCTTC.

The rearrangement uses TRBV19 and TRBJ1-3; tentative D call: TRBD1 (5 bases). Trimming took off 5 bases at V and 0 bases at J, with 8 bases between the two ends. CDR1 LNHDA and CDR2 SQIVND come from the germline V gene (reference sequence). The CDR3 covers 14 residues. Written as DNA, the CDR3 is TGTGCCAGTAGTCGGGACCGCTCTGGAAACACCATATATTTT. This codes for CASSRDRSGNTIYF.

The rearrangement uses TRBV27 and TRBJ2-2; TRBD2 matches 15 bases. The CDR3 has 16 residues. J lost 8 bases, V lost 3 bases, and 4 bases had no gene match. Germline assignment: CDR1 MNHEY and CDR2 SMNVEV (reference sequence). CDR3 protein: CASSLGLAGGTGELFF. In DNA, the CDR3 is TGTGCCAGCAGTTTGGGACTAGCGGGGGGTACTGGGGAGCTGTTTTTT.

The chain has TRBV29-1 and TRBJ2-1; TRBD1 agrees at 9 bases. The CDR3 length is 14 residues. The ends lost 6 bases at V and 4 bases at J; junction bases unmatched: 7. CDR1 and CDR2 from the germline V gene are SQVTM and ANQGSEA. The CDR3 DNA is TGCAGCGTCCCGGGACAGGGAGGATACAATGAGCAGTTCTTC. This translates into CSVPGQGGYNEQFF.

The chain joins TRBV7-2 to TRBJ2-1; TRBD2 matches 8 bases. The ends lost 0 bases at V and 10 bases at J; junction bases unmatched: 5. Germline assignment: CDR1 SGHTA and CDR2 FQGNSA. The CDR3 is made up of 14 amino acids. The DNA for the CDR3 is TGTGCCAGCAGCTTAGCTAGCGGGATGCGGGAGCAGTTCTTC. This encodes CASSLASGMREQFF. Full variable domain (remainder filled in from reference TRBV7-2 and TRBJ2-1): GAGVSQSPSNKVTEKGKDVELRCDPISGHTALYWYRQSLGQGLEFLIYFQGNSAPDKSGLPSDRFSAERTGGSVSTLTIQRTQQEDSAVYLCASSLASGMREQFFGPGTRLTVL.

The rearrangement uses TRBV30 and TRBJ1-6; a weak D match, TRBD1 (6 bases). This CDR3 comprises 18 residues. Trimming took off 1 base at V and 0 bases at J, with 16 bases between the two ends. The germline V gene has CDR1 GTSNPN and CDR2 SVGIG (reference sequence). Here the CDR3 reads CAWSARRTASSYNSPLHF. CDR3 DNA sequence: TGTGCCTGGAGTGCTCGGAGGACAGCCAGCTCCTATAATTCACCCCTCCACTTT.

This clone was observed a handful of times. The V and J genes are TRBV28 and TRBJ1-4; D is uncertain. Germline lookup yields CDR1 MDHEN and CDR2 SYDVKM. V shed 3 bases and J shed 5 bases, with 13 bases lying between them. The CDR3 extends over 15 amino acids. CDR3 sequence (DNA): TGTGCCAGCAGTTTGAACAGCCTCACCAATGAAAAACTGTTTTTT. It yields the protein CASSLNSLTNEKLFF.

This clone was seen once. The chain couples TRBV4-3 to TRBJ2-1; 7 bases match TRBD1. With 0 bases clipped from V and 7 bases from J, the junction kept 9 bases outside the gene matches. Germline loops: CDR1 LGHNA, CDR2 YSLEER. CDR3 length: 16 residues. The CDR3 loop is CASSQDDSQGVNEQFF. The CDR3 region has the DNA TGCGCCAGCAGCCAAGACGATAGCCAGGGGGTTAATGAGCAGTTCTTC.

CDR3 loop: CASYEGGSNSPLHF. CDR3 coding DNA: TGTGCCAGCTACGAGGGCGGTTCTAATTCACCCCTCCACTTT. The rearrangement joins TRBV27 to TRBJ1-6, with D unresolved. The CDR3 totals 14 residues. V lost 8 bases and J 6 bases, leaving 14 bases between the germline ends. Germline V gene lookup returns CDR1 MNHEY and CDR2 SMNVEV (reference sequence).

By proportion, this clone is medium-sized (0.01 to 0.1%). Other nucleotide sequences from this sample produce the same CDR3. This chain uses TRBV7-2 with TRBJ2-1; D could derive from TRBD1 or TRBD2 (5 bases each). Deletions cut 0 bases from V and 3 bases from J, with 6 bases between. Germline V gene data show CDR1 as SGHTA and CDR2 as FQGNSA. The CDR3 loop spans 14 amino acids. Written as DNA, the CDR3 is TGTGCCAGCAGCTTAGCGGGGGTCTACAATGAGCAGTTCTTC. Protein: CASSLAGVYNEQFF. Full variable domain (rest looked up from reference TRBV7-2 and TRBJ2-1): GAGVSQSPSNKVTEKGKDVELRCDPISGHTALYWYRQSLGQGLEFLIYFQGNSAPDKSGLPSDRFSAERTGGSVSTLTIQRTQQEDSAVYLCASSLAGVYNEQFFGPGTRLTVL.

V usage is TRBV7-8 and J usage is TRBJ1-5; no reliable D call. This CDR3 region has 13 residues. Germline assignment: CDR1 SGHVS and CDR2 FQNEAQ. Trimming pared 0 bases from V and 6 bases from J, leaving 6 bases between. The CDR3 spells CASSLAVFQPQHF. The DNA for the CDR3 is TGTGCCAGCAGCTTAGCAGTCTTTCAGCCCCAGCATTTT.

V is TRBV12-3 or TRBV12-4 and J is TRBJ1-2; D uncertain. The length of the CDR3 is 11 residues. Trimming took 5 bases from V and 8 from J, leaving 9 bases between them. The CDR3 DNA is TGTGCCAGCAGTCCCCTCGGAGGCTACACCTTC. Protein: CASSPLGGYTF.

The chain uses TRBV19 and TRBJ1-3, with no clear D. Germline assignment: CDR1 LNHDA and CDR2 SQIVND (reference sequence). CDR3 length: 13 residues. Between the trimmed V and J ends, which lost 6 bases and 4 bases, there was a span of 10 bases. The CDR3 sequence: CASSRGSGNTIYF. Here the CDR3 DNA reads TGTGCCAGTAGCCGGGGATCAGGAAACACCATATATTTT.

DNA of the CDR3: TGTGCCAGCAGCGTAGGGATTATGAACACTGAAGCTTTCTTT. Translation: CASSVGIMNTEAFF. The chain uses TRBV9 and TRBJ1-1; D unclear. V was pared by 0 bases and J by 0 bases, with 6 bases between. CDR3 length: 14 amino acids. Per the germline V gene, CDR1 is SGDLS and CDR2 is YYNGEE.

The J gene is TRBJ1-1, the V gene TRBV7-6, with D uncertain. The germline gives CDR1 SGHVS, CDR2 FNYEAQ. V shed 10 bases and J shed 8 bases, with 11 bases lying between them. The CDR3 totals 10 residues. The CDR3 here is CATPSVEAFF. In nucleotides, the CDR3 is TGTGCCACCCCTTCGGTCGAAGCTTTCTTT.

The chain employs TRBV7-3 and TRBJ2-7; 8 bases align to TRBD1. The length of the CDR3 is 14 residues. V shed 4 bases, J shed 5 bases, and the junction held 7 bases outside the gene matches. Looked up from germline, CDR1 is SGHTA and CDR2 is FQGTGA. The CDR3 DNA is TGTGCCAGCAGCTCAACCGGGACAGGTGACGAGCAGTACTTC. The encoded protein is CASSSTGTGDEQYF. Full variable domain (rest looked up from reference TRBV7-3 and TRBJ2-7): GAGVSQTPSNKVTEKGKYVELRCDPISGHTALYWYRQSLGQGPEFLIYFQGTGAADDSGLPNDRFFAVRPEGSVSTLKIQRTERGDSAVYLCASSSTGTGDEQYFGPGTRLTVT.

J is TRBJ1-4 and V is TRBV6-6; 10 nucleotides align to TRBD1. V gave up 8 bases and J gave up 7 bases; unmatched junction bases: 4. The germline CDR1 and CDR2 sequences are MNHNY and SVGAGI (reference sequence). This CDR3 has 13 amino acids. The CDR3 spells CASRTGGSEKLFF. CDR3 nucleotide sequence: TGTGCCAGCCGGACAGGGGGATCTGAAAAACTGTTTTTT.

The CDR3 DNA is TGTGCCAGCAGCCTCAGGGTGGCCGGAAACACCATATATTTT. This translates into CASSLRVAGNTIYF. This chain uses TRBV6-5 with TRBJ1-3, with D possibly TRBD1 on 5 matching bases. V gave up 6 bases and J gave up 4 bases, with 13 bases separating them. CDR3 length: 14 residues. From germline, CDR1 is MNHEY and CDR2 SVGAGI.